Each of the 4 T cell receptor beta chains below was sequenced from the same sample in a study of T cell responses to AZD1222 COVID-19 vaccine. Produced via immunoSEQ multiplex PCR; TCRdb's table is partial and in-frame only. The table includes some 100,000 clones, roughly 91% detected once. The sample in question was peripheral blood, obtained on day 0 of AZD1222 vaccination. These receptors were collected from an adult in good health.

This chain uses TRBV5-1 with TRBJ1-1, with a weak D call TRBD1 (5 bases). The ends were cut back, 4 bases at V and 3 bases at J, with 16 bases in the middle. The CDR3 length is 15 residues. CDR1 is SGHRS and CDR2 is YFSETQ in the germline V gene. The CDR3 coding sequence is TGCGCCAGCAGCCTAGCGACCCTGGGGGACACTGAAGCTTTCTTT. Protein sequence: CASSLATLGDTEAFF.

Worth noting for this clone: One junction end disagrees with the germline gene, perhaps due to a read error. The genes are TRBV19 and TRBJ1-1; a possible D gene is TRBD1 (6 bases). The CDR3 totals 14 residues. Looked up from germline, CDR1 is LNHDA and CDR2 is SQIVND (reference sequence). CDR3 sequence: CASSMEGGRGRALF. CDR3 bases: TGTGCCAGTAGTATGGAAGGTGGCCGGGGGCGGGCTCTCTTT. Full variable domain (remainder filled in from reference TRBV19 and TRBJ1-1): DGGITQSPKYLFRKEGQNVTLSCEQNLNHDAMYWYRQDPGQGLRLIYYSQIVNDFQKGDIAEGYSVSREKKESFPLTVTSAQKNPTAFYLCASSMEGGRGRALFGQGTRLTVV.

The CDR3 loop is CASSLEGRTYEQYF. The DNA of the CDR3 is TGTGCCAGCAGCTTAGAGGGACGGACCTACGAGCAGTACTTC. This chain links TRBV11-2 with TRBJ2-7; D tentatively fits TRBD1 or TRBD2 (5 bases each). Trimming removed 0 bases from V and 2 bases from J, with 8 bases in between. The CDR3 contains 14 residues. CDR1 is SGHAT and CDR2 is FQNNGV in the germline V gene.

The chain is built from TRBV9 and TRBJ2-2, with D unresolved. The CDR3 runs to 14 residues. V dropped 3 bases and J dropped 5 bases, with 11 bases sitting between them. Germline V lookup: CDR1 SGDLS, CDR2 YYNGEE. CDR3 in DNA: TGTGCCAGCAGCGCCCCTACATCGACCGGGGAGCTGTTTTTT. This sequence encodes CASSAPTSTGELFF.